A single T cell receptor (beta chain) is shown here with its context. The clone's antigen remains unknown. Qualities for individual bases were not recorded, and no much larger clone is one base off. Inclusive of the bounding cysteine and phenylalanine, the CDR3 is 14 residues long. Left in the record is the CDR3 DNA by itself, 42 bases read in frame from the first base. CDR1 and CDR2, looked up from the germline V gene, are MDHEN and SYDVKM. V was cut back by 1 base and J by 5 bases, leaving a gap of 8 bases between them. The cohort comprised more than 550 healthy bone marrow donors. At the time of sampling, all cohort members were nominally healthy, though unrecorded immune exposures were likely present. The donor was CMV seronegative and belonged to the group of roughly 330 seronegative cohort members. A peripheral blood sample was collected from each donor, and TCR beta sequencing was performed on peripheral blood mononuclear cells. The Qiagen DNeasy Blood Extraction Kit was used to extract genomic DNA from the blood cell samples.

These data originate in a study of cytomegalovirus exposure and HLA in healthy donors listed by TCRdb under 2017. Broadly, across the study: An earlier analysis of 550 to 700 of the donors reported 250 to 300 Gb of sequence data and around 110 million unique TCR beta sequences from 150 million to 200 million T cells. Four to six DR-DQ haplotypes were handled as single units for association and clustering, since linkage in the cohort was strong. Around 330 gigabases of sequencing data and around 88 million unique TCR sequences made up an early release that covered 500 to 700 HLA-typed donors. To decide whether each TCR beta V gene segment behaved as functional or pseudogenic, an earlier analysis of some 600 of the donors relied on high-throughput TCR beta sequencing. Among the approximately 430 genotyped donors, approximately 82% belonged to the genetic ancestry cluster associated with self-reported Caucasian donors. Rather than using new phenotypic data, the later analysis identified candidate immune exposures from TCR beta sequences and from how often those sequences occurred across donors. The aim of the study was to test whether cataloging public T cell receptors could identify signatures of past pathogen exposure. In a later genetic analysis, genome-wide SNP genotypes for about 60% of the 666 donors were used, and that subset was treated as a discovery cohort. A separate validation cohort of 100 to 150 different subjects was used in addition to the roughly 620-subject first cohort. High-throughput TCR immunosequencing, statistical association of individual TCRs with disease status, and machine learning were combined to predict cytomegalovirus infection status. The number of typed donors differed by locus: about 620-640 for A, B, C, DRB1 and DQB1; 500 to 550 for DQA1; fewer than 610 for DPA1; and 400 to 480 for DPB1. Among about 400 genotyped donors of the cohort, an average of approximately 200,000 unique TCR beta nucleotide sequences was sequenced per donor, of which 15% to 20% were non-productive. Donor age, sex, ethnicity and CMV serostatus were compiled together with the repertoire data. Both class I and class II loci were covered by HLA typing, at four-digit resolution. All discovery cohort repertoires had been generated using a single sequencing platform. A later analysis re-analyzed previously published TCR beta repertoires from 500 to 700 donors and added high-resolution HLA genotyping to study TCR occurrence patterns. The study profiled the T cell repertoires of some 610 subjects by immunosequencing and related them to cytomegalovirus serostatus. Overall results and qualifications from the work: In a later analysis, the rate of TCR association differed among HLA loci, with DRB1 alleles having the most associated TCRs and HLA-C alleles having the fewest. In an earlier analysis of approximately 590 of the donors, most TCR beta V segments appeared in productive rearrangements about 87% or about 30% of the time, broadly matching IMGT annotations. Because some donors lacked HLA typing at each locus, the association tests relied only on the typed subset. A total of 150 to 200 TCR beta chains were listed by the study as associated with cytomegalovirus. According to the authors, the approach could potentially be generalized to other disease states and immunological phenotypes. Because the 87-base-pair reads could not distinguish some IMGT-functional V segments, including TRBV6-2 and TRBV6-3, those segments were excluded. Cytomegalovirus status was reported to be diagnosed by the classifier with high specificity and sensitivity in both the original and validation cohorts. A later analysis associated roughly 17,000 TCR beta sequences with specific HLA alleles at a false discovery rate of 0.05. An association between a missense DCLRE1C variant and V-gene and J-gene trimming of TCR beta chains was found in a later genetic analysis and replicated in an independent cohort. Most TCR sequences were seen in very few donors, while some public TCRs were found in many individuals. A cluster of highly shared sequence variants was judged likely to represent a technical artifact of the sequencing pipeline. According to a later genetic analysis, donors in an Asian-associated ancestry cluster had fewer N-insertions in productive TCRs than the approximately 670-donor mean. A later analysis found that most CMV-associated TCR beta chains appeared HLA-restricted, with HLA associations seemingly driven largely by CMV exposure. The only immune exposure information available for the cohort was CMV serostatus. Because counts were too low, about 18 rarely observed V segments, including chromosome 9 orphons, were excluded from the earlier analysis of a few hundred of the donors. In a later analysis, several top co-occurrence clusters were reported to appear linked to parvovirus B19, influenza, CMV and Epstein-Barr virus. A further reported finding was that TCR beta sequences accurately predicted the HLA-A and HLA-B alleles for most subjects in the first cohort. Linkage disequilibrium might explain the correlated functional status among segregating V segments, but an unknown experimental factor could not be excluded. In vitro tests confirmed that a few of the cytomegalovirus-associated TCR beta chains recognize cytomegalovirus antigens. Only TCR beta chains were sequenced in this cohort, and the absence of alpha or paired-chain data limited detectable features. Sequencing depth was assumed to be roughly uniform across donors in the presence/absence analyses, though that assumption may not hold. Compared with equally common non-associated chains, HLA-associated TCR beta chains in a later analysis were more clonally expanded and had lower generation probabilities. When HLA alleles, especially DR and DQ, strongly co-occurred, TCR associations were difficult to assign to individual alleles.

The method was the immunoSEQ multiplex PCR assay. For the multiplex PCR, a mixture combining 60 forward primers for TCR Vbeta segments and 13 reverse primers for TCR Jbeta segments was used. The CDR3 region of rearranged TCR beta genes was amplified from genomic DNA with a multiplex PCR assay. On the Illumina HiSeq System, the amplified TCR beta libraries were sequenced as 87-base-pair reads. In the authors' own workflow: In a later analysis, approximately 74 million unique TCR beta chains were counted across the approximately 640 repertoires, and about 10 million of these chains were shared by at least two donors. Raw reads were error-corrected and collapsed into unique sequences by a nearest-neighbor algorithm in which closely related sequences were merged to remove PCR and sequencing errors. To assign V, D and J gene segments, CDR3 sequences were aligned to IMGT reference sequences. For a sequence to be retained, a match of at least six nucleotides to both a V gene segment and a J gene segment was required. Rearrangements were called productive when the CDR3 lacked stop codons and stayed in frame with V and J; all others were non-productive. Following IMGT convention, CDR3 was defined as the stretch from the second conserved V-encoded cysteine up to the conserved J-encoded phenylalanine. Sequences without an unambiguous match to a single V gene segment were excluded from the earlier analysis of 450 to 750 of the donors. An earlier analysis of approximately 590 of the donors classified V segments as functional when productive rearrangements were above 56.7% and as segregating when the standard deviation between donors was above 5%. To diagnose cytomegalovirus status from the catalog of TCR beta chain sequences, a statistical classification framework was built. A later analysis assigned V and J genes by comparing TCR nucleotide sequences with IMGT/GENE-DB human TR gene sequences. The TCRdist pipeline was used in a later analysis to assign CDR3 sequences and most-parsimonious VDJ recombination scenarios. In a later analysis, each TCR beta chain was defined by its CDR3 amino acid sequence together with its V-gene family, and reads without a unique V-gene family were excluded. In a later analysis, approximately 590 highly shared, low-generation-probability nucleotide sequences were removed to address suspected cross-contamination and a sequencing artifact. In a later analysis, a clonal expansion index for each public chain was calculated from normalized within-repertoire ranks of inferred template counts. A later analysis computed generation probabilities with a VDJ recombination model fitted to out-of-frame rearrangements, and checked the results against IGoR. A later analysis scored TCR-TCR, TCR-HLA and TCR-CMV co-occurrence with hypergeometric tests, applying a repertoire-size bias correction to TCR pairs. In a later analysis, false discovery rates were estimated by permuting HLA or CMV assignments 20 times. In a later analysis, co-occurring TCRs were grouped using DBSCAN, with TCRdist sequence similarity added in when clustering inside HLA-allele-positive subsets. Repertoires with fewer than 30,000 or more than 120,000 public chains, plus five repertoires with anomalous nucleotide sharing, were excluded from co-occurrence clustering. Entries here come from immuneACCESS through TCRdb and include only in-frame sequences with V and J called. Some clones fail to appear in such tables; in the studies checked, an unresolved V gene covers under half of the shortfall, and the cause of the remainder is unknown. The D gene and trimming were derived from the DNA, and the V and J assignments and clone size from that table. Counted in this sample were roughly 180,000 clones; more than 65% of them appeared once. The top ten clonotypes cover about 1.3% of the sample.

The sequencing input was PBMCs. The sequence was collected from a man aged 25-45 years in good health and CMV-seronegative. The chain is assembled from TRBV28 and TRBJ2-2; the best D guess is TRBD2, with 5 bases matching. In nucleotide form, the sequence is TGTGCCAGCAGTTTATTGGGGAGAACCGGGGAGCTGTTTTTT. The translation is CASSLLGRTGELFF.